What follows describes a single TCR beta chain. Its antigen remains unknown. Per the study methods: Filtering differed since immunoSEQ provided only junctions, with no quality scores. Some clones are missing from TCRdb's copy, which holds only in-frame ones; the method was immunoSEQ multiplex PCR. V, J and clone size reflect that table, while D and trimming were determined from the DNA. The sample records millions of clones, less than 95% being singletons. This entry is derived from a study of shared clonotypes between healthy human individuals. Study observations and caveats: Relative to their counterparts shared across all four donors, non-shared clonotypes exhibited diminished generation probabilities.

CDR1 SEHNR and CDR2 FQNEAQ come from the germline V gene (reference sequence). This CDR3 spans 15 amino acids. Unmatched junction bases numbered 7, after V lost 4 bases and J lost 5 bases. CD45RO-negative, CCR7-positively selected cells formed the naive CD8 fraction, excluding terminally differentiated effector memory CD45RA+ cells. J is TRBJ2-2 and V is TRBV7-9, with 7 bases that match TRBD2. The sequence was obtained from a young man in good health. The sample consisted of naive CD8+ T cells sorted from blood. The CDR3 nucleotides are TGTGCCAGCAGCTGGGACGCCGGGGGGACCGGGGAGCTGTTTTTT. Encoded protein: CASSWDAGGTGELFF.